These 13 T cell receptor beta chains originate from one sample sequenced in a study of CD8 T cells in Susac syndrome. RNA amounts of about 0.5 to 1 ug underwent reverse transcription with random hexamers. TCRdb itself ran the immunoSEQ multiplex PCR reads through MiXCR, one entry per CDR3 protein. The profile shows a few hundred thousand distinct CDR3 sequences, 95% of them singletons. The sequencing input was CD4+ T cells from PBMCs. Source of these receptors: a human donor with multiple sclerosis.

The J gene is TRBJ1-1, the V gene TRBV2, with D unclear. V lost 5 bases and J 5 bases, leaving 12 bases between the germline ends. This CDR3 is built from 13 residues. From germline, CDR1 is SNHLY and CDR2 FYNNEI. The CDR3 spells CASSSHRSTEAFF. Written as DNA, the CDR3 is TGTGCCAGCAGTAGCCATAGGAGTACTGAAGCTTTCTTT.

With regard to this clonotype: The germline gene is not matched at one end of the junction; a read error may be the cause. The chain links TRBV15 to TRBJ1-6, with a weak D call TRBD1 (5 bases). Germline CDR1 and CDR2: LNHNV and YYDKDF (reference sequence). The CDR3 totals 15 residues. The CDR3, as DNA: TGTACCACCAGCAGAGATCAGCGGGGGGGGTCACCCCTCCACTTT. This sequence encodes CTTSRDQRGGSPLHF.

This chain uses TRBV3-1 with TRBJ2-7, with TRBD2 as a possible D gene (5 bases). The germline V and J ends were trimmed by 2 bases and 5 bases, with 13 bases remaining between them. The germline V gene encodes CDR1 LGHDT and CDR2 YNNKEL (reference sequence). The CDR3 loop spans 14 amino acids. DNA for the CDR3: TGTGCCAGCAGCCAACGCCCGAGGGTCCACGAGCAGTACTTC. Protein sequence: CASSQRPRVHEQYF.

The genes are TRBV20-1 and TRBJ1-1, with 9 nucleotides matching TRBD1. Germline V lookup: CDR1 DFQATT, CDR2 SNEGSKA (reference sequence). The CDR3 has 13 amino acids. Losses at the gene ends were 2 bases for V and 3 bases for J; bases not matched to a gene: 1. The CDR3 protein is CSARWTGDTEAFF. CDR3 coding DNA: TGCAGTGCTAGATGGACAGGGGACACTGAAGCTTTCTTT.

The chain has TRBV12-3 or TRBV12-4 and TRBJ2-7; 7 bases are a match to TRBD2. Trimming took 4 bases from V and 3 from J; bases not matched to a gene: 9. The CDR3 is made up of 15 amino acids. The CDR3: CASSSRRGTIYEQYF. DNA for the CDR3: TGTGCCAGCAGTTCTAGGCGCGGGACTATCTACGAGCAGTACTTC.

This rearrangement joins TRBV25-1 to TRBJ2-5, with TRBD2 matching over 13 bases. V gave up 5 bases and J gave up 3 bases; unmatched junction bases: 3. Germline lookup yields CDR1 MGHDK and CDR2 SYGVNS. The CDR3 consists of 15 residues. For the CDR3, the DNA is TGTGCCAGCAGTCCGGGACTAGCGGGGAAAGAGACCCAGTACTTC. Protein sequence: CASSPGLAGKETQYF.

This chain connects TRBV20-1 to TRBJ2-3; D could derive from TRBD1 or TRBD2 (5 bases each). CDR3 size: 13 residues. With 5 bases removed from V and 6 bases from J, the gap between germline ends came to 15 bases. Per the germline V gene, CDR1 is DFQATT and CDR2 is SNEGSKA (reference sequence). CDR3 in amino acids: CSAQTAGADTQYF. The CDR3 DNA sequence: TGCAGTGCTCAGACAGCCGGGGCCGATACGCAGTATTTT.

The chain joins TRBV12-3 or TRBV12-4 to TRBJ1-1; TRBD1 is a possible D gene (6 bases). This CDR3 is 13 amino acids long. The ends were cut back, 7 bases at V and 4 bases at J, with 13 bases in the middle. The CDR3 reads CASKKGHVTEAFF. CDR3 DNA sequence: TGTGCCAGCAAAAAGGGACATGTCACTGAAGCTTTCTTT.

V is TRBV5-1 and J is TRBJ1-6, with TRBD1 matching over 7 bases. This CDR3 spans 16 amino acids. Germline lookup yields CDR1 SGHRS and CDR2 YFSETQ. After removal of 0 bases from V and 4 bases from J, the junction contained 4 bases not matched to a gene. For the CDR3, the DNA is TGCGCCAGCAGCTTGGTAGCCAGGGGGTATAATTCACCCCTCCACTTT. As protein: CASSLVARGYNSPLHF.

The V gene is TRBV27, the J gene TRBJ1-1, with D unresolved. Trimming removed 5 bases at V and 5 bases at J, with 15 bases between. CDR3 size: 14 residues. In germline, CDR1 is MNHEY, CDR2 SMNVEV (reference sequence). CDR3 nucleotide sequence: TGTGCCAGCAGTGGCCAGTTCGGGCGTACTGAAGCTTTCTTT. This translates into CASSGQFGRTEAFF.

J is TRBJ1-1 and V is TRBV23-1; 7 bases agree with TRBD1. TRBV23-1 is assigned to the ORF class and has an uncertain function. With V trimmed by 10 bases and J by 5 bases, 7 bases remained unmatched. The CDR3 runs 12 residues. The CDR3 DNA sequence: TGCGCCAACAGACAGGGAGGAACTGAAGCTTTCTTT. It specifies CANRQGGTEAFF.

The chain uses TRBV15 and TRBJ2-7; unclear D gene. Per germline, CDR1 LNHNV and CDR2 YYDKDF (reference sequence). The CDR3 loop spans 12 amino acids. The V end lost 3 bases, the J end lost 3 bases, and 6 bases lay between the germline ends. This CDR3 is CATSRGFYEQYF. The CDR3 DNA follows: TGTGCCACCAGCAGGGGATTCTACGAGCAGTACTTC.

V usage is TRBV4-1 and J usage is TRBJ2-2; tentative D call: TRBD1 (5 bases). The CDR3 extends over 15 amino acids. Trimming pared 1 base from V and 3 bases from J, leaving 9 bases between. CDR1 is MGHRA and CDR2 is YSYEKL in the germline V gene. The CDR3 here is CASSQVRVDTGELFF. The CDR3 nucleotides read TGCGCCAGCAGCCAAGTCAGGGTCGACACCGGGGAGCTGTTTTTT.